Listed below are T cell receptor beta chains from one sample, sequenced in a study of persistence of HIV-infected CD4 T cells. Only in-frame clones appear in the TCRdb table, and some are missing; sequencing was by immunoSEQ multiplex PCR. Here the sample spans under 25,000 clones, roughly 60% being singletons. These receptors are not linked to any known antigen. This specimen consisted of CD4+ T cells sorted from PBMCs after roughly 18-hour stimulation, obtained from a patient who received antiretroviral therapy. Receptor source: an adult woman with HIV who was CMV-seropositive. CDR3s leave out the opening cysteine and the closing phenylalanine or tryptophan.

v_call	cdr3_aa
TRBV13	ASLTTGGFSSQSYNEQF
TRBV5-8	ASSRVRDRSHEQY
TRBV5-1	ASSLSRVEAF
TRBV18	ASSPVRGKNIQY
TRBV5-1	ASSPRASGGAGELF
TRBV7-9	ASSLGQGALGNTIY
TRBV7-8	ASSLARSGSSYNSPLH
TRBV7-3	ASSSGLAGGTGELF
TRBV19	ASSIASNNEQF
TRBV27	ASTALGTGGTEAF
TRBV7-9	ASSFDGSSGNTIY
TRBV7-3	ASTLAGGRDTQY
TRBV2	ASSGSLDEPNQPQH
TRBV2	ATRVQTGRDTEAF
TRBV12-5	ASGPPLIETQY
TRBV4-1	ASSQDRGAARNSPLH
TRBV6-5	ASSQAGGNQPQH
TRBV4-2	ASSQYGGTGANEQF
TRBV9	ASSPLRGGRTEAF
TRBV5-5	ASSLLGDGETQY
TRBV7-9	ASSQDRGDEQF
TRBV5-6	ASSLGEIRRASGANVLT
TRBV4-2	ASSQEERSNTGELF
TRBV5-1	ASSLLLSSTDTQY
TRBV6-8	ASSRGQYYGYT
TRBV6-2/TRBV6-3	ASSVLGEGTEAF
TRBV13	ASSLRQTQPQH
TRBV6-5	ASSSGANVLT
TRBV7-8	ASSFRDRVYQPQH
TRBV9	ASSVGISVYGYT
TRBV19	ASSYRGPNTEAF
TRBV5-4	ASSGKTGTYEQY
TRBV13	ASSRHVGANVLT
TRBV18	ASSRDSTDTQY
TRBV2	ASLDRDYEAF
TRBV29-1	SVEDRYGGYT
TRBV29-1	SVTQQGGGTEAF
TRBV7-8	ASSLVPGQGRTNTGELF
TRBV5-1	ASSLTGTGLRETQY